The following is a T cell receptor (beta chain) sequence with its context. Its antigen is unidentified. These data are taken from a study of cytomegalovirus exposure and HLA in healthy donors. Study-level background: Among 150 million to 200 million T cells, an earlier analysis found roughly 120 million unique TCR beta sequences. When over 300 donors were genotyped, approximately 81% of them were found to fall in the Caucasian-associated ancestry cluster.

Study-wide points: Evidence from a later analysis indicated that most CMV-associated TCR beta chains looked HLA-restricted. Cytomegalovirus association was assigned to more than 150 TCR beta chains.

PCR employed 60 Vbeta and 13 Jbeta primers. Profiling relied on immunoSEQ multiplex PCR, and the TCRdb table lists in-frame clones only, not all of them. The sample table includes some 71,000 clones. From germline, CDR1 is SGHVS and CDR2 FNYEAQ. V lost 6 bases to trimming and J lost 0 bases, with 8 bases between them. The CDR3 contains 14 residues. Sample: PBMCs. This sequence was found in a woman aged 25-40 years in good health and CMV-seronegative. The V gene is TRBV7-6, the J gene TRBJ2-2; the D gene is possibly TRBD2 (5 bases). The CDR3 loop is CASRAGANTGELFF. The DNA for the CDR3 is TGTGCCAGCAGGGCGGGCGCGAACACCGGGGAGCTGTTTTTT.